This record covers a single T cell receptor beta chain. Antigen unknown. The CDR3 has 14 amino acids. V was shortened by 4 bases and J by 8 bases, with 16 bases between the two germline ends. In germline, CDR1 is SGHRS, CDR2 YFSETQ. The data were obtained in a study of OX40 agonist ivuxolimab in advanced cancers. In the study overall: Among those treated, three patients had partial responses, one with hepatocellular carcinoma and two with cutaneous melanoma. Study findings and constraints: Normalized T-cell clonal expansion was also low in a subset of nonresponders. Both blood CD4+ and CD8+ T cells showed clonal growth by week 6 at 0.1 to 3.0 mg/kg. The specificity for antigen of the expanded peripheral T cells was not determined.

Measured with immunoSEQ multiplex PCR; TCRdb has only the in-frame clones, and not every one. The table shows under 75,000 clones, with around 90% occurring only once. The sample consisted of CD4+ or CD8+ T cells sorted from blood, taken in a trial of the OX40 agonist ivuxolimab. This sequence was found in an adult with an advanced solid tumor such as melanoma, head and neck, liver or kidney cancer. The chain couples TRBV5-1 to TRBJ2-1, with D tentatively TRBD1 (5 bases). The CDR3 loop reads CASSTAKGVDEQFF. CDR3 bases: TGCGCCAGCAGCACGGCTAAAGGGGTGGATGAGCAGTTCTTC.